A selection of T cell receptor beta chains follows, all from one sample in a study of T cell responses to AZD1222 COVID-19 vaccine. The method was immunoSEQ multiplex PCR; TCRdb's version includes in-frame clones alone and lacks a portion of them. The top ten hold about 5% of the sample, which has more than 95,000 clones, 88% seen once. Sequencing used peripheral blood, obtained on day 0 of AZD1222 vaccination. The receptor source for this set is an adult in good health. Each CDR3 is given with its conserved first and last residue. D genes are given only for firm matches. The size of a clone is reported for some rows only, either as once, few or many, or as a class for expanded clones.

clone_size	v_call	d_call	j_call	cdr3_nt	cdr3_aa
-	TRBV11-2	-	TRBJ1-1	TGTGCCAGCATTCTGAGGAGATTGAACACTGAAGCTTTCTTT	CASILRRLNTEAFF
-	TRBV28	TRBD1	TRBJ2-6	TGTGCCAGCAGTTTTGGGACAGGGATACGTGGGGCCAACGTCCTGACTTTC	CASSFGTGIRGANVLTF
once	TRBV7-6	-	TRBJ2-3	TGTGCCAGCAGCAGGACCGCAGGGTCCTTTGGCACAGATACGCAGTATTTT	CASSRTAGSFGTDTQYF
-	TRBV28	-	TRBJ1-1	TGTGCCAGCAGTCCGCGTCTACAGTTCACTGAAGCTTTCTTT	CASSPRLQFTEAFF
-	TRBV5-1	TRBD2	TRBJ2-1	TGCGCCAGCAGCTCCGGGACTAGCGGCTCCTACAATGAGCAGTTCTTC	CASSSGTSGSYNEQFF
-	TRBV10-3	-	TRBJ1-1	TGTGCCACCCGTGATGGGGGGAACACTGAAGCTTTCTTT	CATRDGGNTEAFF
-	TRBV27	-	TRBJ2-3	TGTGCCAGCAGTTTAAAGGGGGTTTCACGTACGCAGTATTTT	CASSLKGVSRTQYF
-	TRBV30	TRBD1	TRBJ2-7	TGTGCCTGGGGGACAGGGTCTGGGTACGAGCAGTACTTC	CAWGTGSGYEQYF
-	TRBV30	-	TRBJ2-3	TGTGCCTGGGGGGGTCAGGGAACAGATACGCAGTATTTT	CAWGGQGTDTQYF
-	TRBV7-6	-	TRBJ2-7	TGTGCCAGCAGCTTAGCGCCAGACAGTAGCTACGAGCAGTACTTC	CASSLAPDSSYEQYF
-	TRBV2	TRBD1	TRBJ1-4	TGTGCCAGCATCCGACAGGGGCTGGGTAATGAAAAACTGTTTTTT	CASIRQGLGNEKLFF
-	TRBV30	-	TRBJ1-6	TGTGCCTGGACTCGGGACCCTCTATCACCCCTCCACTTT	CAWTRDPLSPLHF
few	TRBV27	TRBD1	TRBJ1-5	TGTGCCAGCACTAAATCAGGGGGCGGACAGCCCCAGCATTTT	CASTKSGGGQPQHF
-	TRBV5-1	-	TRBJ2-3	TGCGCCAGCAGCTTGGCCAGTCCCGATACGCAGTATTTT	CASSLASPDTQYF
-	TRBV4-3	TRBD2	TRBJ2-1	TGCGCCAGCAGCCTCGGGGGGTTGTCGAATGAGCAGTTCTTC	CASSLGGLSNEQFF
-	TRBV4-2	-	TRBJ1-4	TGTGCCAGCAGCCAAGGTCGGGATGAAAAACTGTTTTTT	CASSQGRDEKLFF
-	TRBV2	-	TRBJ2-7	TGTGCCAGCAGTCGCAGTCCTGGTGTGGTCTACGAGCAGTACTTC	CASSRSPGVVYEQYF
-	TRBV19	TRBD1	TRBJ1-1	TGTGCCAGTAGCCGGACAGGGATTGGGGCAACGGAGACTGAAGCTTTCTTT	CASSRTGIGATETEAFF
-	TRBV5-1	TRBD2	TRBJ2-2	TGCGCCAGCAGCCCCACAGCGGGAGTGGGAACCGGGGAGCTGTTTTTT	CASSPTAGVGTGELFF